The 15 T cell receptor beta chains below all came from one sample that was sequenced in a study of T cells after yellow fever vaccination. TCRdb recomputed calls from the 5' RACE reads with MiXCR, one row per CDR3 protein. The sample lists over 150,000 distinct CDR3 sequences, approximately 6% occurring once. The sample here was CD4+ T cells sorted from PBMCs, taken on the day of the first yellow fever vaccination. The receptors were sampled from a man aged 18 to 29 who received the YFV17D yellow fever vaccine.

This clonotype was detected a few times. The V call is TRBV12-3 or TRBV12-4, the J call TRBJ2-3, with TRBD2 matching 11 bases. J lost 0 bases, V lost 7 bases, and 12 bases had no gene match. The CDR3 extends over 18 amino acids. The chain's CDR3 is CASTRSGLAALSTDTQYF. In nucleotides, the CDR3 is TGTGCCAGCACTCGTTCGGGACTAGCGGCCTTAAGCACAGATACGCAGTATTTT.

The chain joins TRBV20-1 to TRBJ2-5, with D possibly matching TRBD2 (6 bases). CDR3 length: 15 residues. The V gene lost 1 base and the J gene lost 5 bases, with 17 bases spanning the gap. Germline CDR1 reads DFQATT; CDR2 reads SNEGSKA (reference sequence). Written as DNA, the CDR3 is TGCAGTGCTAGAGCTGATCGAGCGGCGGGGGAGACCCAGTACTTC. This encodes CSARADRAAGETQYF.

This clonotype was counted between two and nine times. The chain couples TRBV18 to TRBJ2-7; D possibly corresponds to TRBD2 (6 bases). The length of the CDR3 is 13 residues. The V end was cut by 3 bases, the J end by 4 bases, with 10 bases between. The germline CDR1 and CDR2 sequences are KGHSH and LQKENI. The CDR3 nucleotides are TGTGCCAGCTCACCCGCAGGACTATACGAGCAGTACTTC. Its translation: CASSPAGLYEQYF.

In its sample, this clonotype was seen a few times. The V call is TRBV6-2 or TRBV6-3, the J call TRBJ2-3; TRBD2 aligns across 9 bases. V shed 2 bases, J shed 4 bases, and the junction held 25 bases outside the gene matches. CDR1 is MNHEY and CDR2 is SVGEGT in the germline V gene. This CDR3 has 22 residues. In DNA, the CDR3 is TGTGCCAGCAGTTACCCCACCGGAGGGCGGGGGGGCCTCAGAGGTGGTGCAGATACGCAGTATTTT. Translation: CASSYPTGGRGGLRGGADTQYF.

This chain connects TRBV5-4 to TRBJ2-1; 8 bases are a match to TRBD2. Germline CDR1 and CDR2: SGHNT and YYREEE (reference sequence). V was clipped by 4 bases and J by 10 bases; unmatched bases: 7. This CDR3 has 13 amino acids. In DNA form, the CDR3 reads TGTGCCAGCAGCACGGACGGGAGGGGCGAGCAGTTCTTC. Its translation: CASSTDGRGEQFF. Full variable domain (rest looked up from reference TRBV5-4 and TRBJ2-1): ETGVTQSPTHLIKTRGQQVTLRCSSQSGHNTVSWYQQALGQGPQFIFQYYREEENGRGNFPPRFSGLQFPNYSSELNVNALELDDSALYLCASSTDGRGEQFFGPGTRLTVL.

This clonotype came up many times. The chain carries TRBV6-4 and TRBJ1-6; possibly TRBD1 for D (6 bases). Germline V lookup: CDR1 MRHNA, CDR2 SNTAGT. The CDR3 runs to 14 residues. V lost 6 bases and J lost 9, with 15 bases in between. The CDR3 coding sequence is TGTGCCAGCAGCTCACAGGGTGCCGGTTCACCCCTCCACTTT. It is translated as CASSSQGAGSPLHF.

This clonotype was recorded many times. The chain is built from TRBV5-4 and TRBJ2-1; a weak D match, TRBD1 (6 bases). Germline assignment: CDR1 SGHNT and CDR2 YYREEE (reference sequence). Trimming removed 4 bases at V and 7 bases at J, with 21 bases between. The CDR3 is made up of 16 amino acids. The chain's CDR3 is CASSAGRAGTNNEQFF. The DNA of the CDR3 is TGTGCCAGCAGCGCCGGTCGCGCCGGGACAAATAATGAGCAGTTCTTC.

This clonotype has a count of ten or more. The chain carries TRBV5-1 and TRBJ2-5, with a tentative D call TRBD1 (5 bases). Trimming pared 2 bases from V and 5 bases from J, leaving 16 bases between. The CDR3 extends over 15 amino acids. Germline V gene sequence: CDR1 SGHRS, CDR2 YFSETQ. The DNA for the CDR3 is TGCGCCAGCAGCTTCGGACCCCCCCCAGGGGAGACCCAGTACTTC. This encodes CASSFGPPPGETQYF.

The table lists this clonotype with many counts. The rearrangement links TRBV5-1 to TRBJ2-7; the match to TRBD2 covers 8 bases. V lost 0 bases and J lost 7; bases outside the gene matches: 3. Germline V CDR1 and CDR2: SGHRS, YFSETQ. This CDR3 spans 13 amino acids. The CDR3 DNA follows: TGCGCCAGCAGCTTGGGACTAGCGCGAGAGCAGTACTTC. Encoded protein: CASSLGLAREQYF.

As to this clonotype: A much larger clone differs by one base, so this may be a read error. The rearrangement joins TRBV6-5 to TRBJ2-5; tentatively, D is TRBD1 (5 bases). Germline-derived CDR1 and CDR2 are MNHEY and SVGAGI. The CDR3 runs to 14 residues. The CDR3 sequence is CAGSYSRQLETQYF. Written as DNA, the CDR3 is TGTGCCGGCAGTTACTCGAGACAGCTAGAGACCCAGTACTTC.

Many counts were recorded for this clonotype. The chain is built from TRBV29-1 and TRBJ2-3; 9 bases map to TRBD2. Germline lookup yields CDR1 SQVTM and CDR2 ANQGSEA. The V gene end was trimmed by 4 bases and the J gene end by 0 bases; junction bases not matched to a gene: 5. This CDR3 has 15 amino acids. CDR3 DNA: TGCAGCGTTGCCTCCACTAGCGGGAGCACAGATACGCAGTATTTT. Translating it yields CSVASTSGSTDTQYF.

This sequence joins TRBV9 and TRBJ1-2; 9 bases agree with TRBD1. The junction had 9 bases not matched to a gene; V was cut back by 5 bases and J by 1 base. In germline, CDR1 is SGDLS, CDR2 YYNGEE. The CDR3 runs 16 residues. CDR3 in DNA: TGTGCCAGCAGACCCCGGGGGACAGGGAGTAACTATGGCTACACCTTC. Its translation is CASRPRGTGSNYGYTF.

This clonotype occurred many times. The chain links TRBV12-3 or TRBV12-4 to TRBJ2-1, with TRBD2 matching over 7 bases. CDR3 length: 15 amino acids. V lost 3 bases and J lost 3; bases outside the gene matches: 5. CDR3 protein: CASSFLWGGYNEQFF. As DNA, the CDR3 is TGTGCCAGCAGTTTTCTATGGGGGGGCTACAATGAGCAGTTCTTC.

V usage is TRBV5-1 and J usage is TRBJ2-5; tentative D call: TRBD1 (6 bases). Germline-derived CDR1 and CDR2 are SGHRS and YFSETQ. The CDR3 runs 13 residues. The V gene lost 3 bases and the J gene lost 4 bases, with 10 bases spanning the gap. Here the CDR3 DNA reads TGCGCCAGCAGCTCGGGACAATCAGAGACCCAGTACTTC. Translation: CASSSGQSETQYF.

The rearrangement links TRBV18 to TRBJ2-2, with D maybe TRBD1 (5 bases). The CDR3 has 17 residues. Germline loops: CDR1 KGHSH, CDR2 LQKENI. Trimming stripped 1 base from V and 3 bases from J, with 15 bases between. CDR3 in amino acids: CASSPLSSSRDTGELFF. CDR3 DNA sequence: TGTGCCAGCTCACCACTGAGCTCCTCCAGGGACACCGGGGAGCTGTTTTTT.